A single sample gave rise to the 2 T cell receptor beta chains below, sequenced in a study of cytomegalovirus exposure and HLA in healthy donors. Vbeta (60) and Jbeta (13) primers were used in the PCR. Measured with immunoSEQ multiplex PCR; TCRdb has only the in-frame clones, and not every one. The sample consists of about 200,000 clones, 70% to 80% of them appearing once. Material for sequencing was PBMCs. The receptor set was obtained from a girl aged 10 to 17 in good health and CMV-seropositive.

The chain has TRBV6-5 and TRBJ1-1; perhaps TRBD1 as D (5 bases). V shed 0 bases and J shed 0 bases, with 11 bases lying between them. CDR1 is MNHEY, CDR2 SVGAGI, per germline. The CDR3 covers 16 residues. The CDR3 region has the DNA TGTGCCAGCAGTTACTCGGGAGGGGCCATGAACACTGAAGCTTTCTTT. Its translation is CASSYSGGAMNTEAFF.

The V gene is TRBV11-2, the J gene TRBJ2-5; possibly TRBD2 for D (5 bases). CDR3 length: 14 residues. V lost 1 base to trimming and J lost 5 bases, with 11 bases between them. Germline assignment: CDR1 SGHAT and CDR2 FQNNGV. The CDR3 nucleotides read TGTGCCAGCAGCTTAGTAATAGCGATGGAGACCCAGTACTTC. Its protein is CASSLVIAMETQYF.